These T cell receptor beta chains were read from a single sample in a study of memory CD4+ T cells and cytomegalovirus serostatus. The repertoire was sequenced with immunoSEQ multiplex PCR; TCRdb's copy has only in-frame clones and lacks some. The data hold approximately 50,000 clones, with around four fifths observed a single time. The sample consisted of memory CD4+ T cells from blood. The receptors shown here come from an adult in good health and CMV-seronegative. Each CDR3 is given with its conserved first and last residue. The D gene is left open where the match is weak. Part of the rows lack a size; the others show once, few, many or a class for expanded clones.

CDR3 length: 13
clone size: .
D gene: TRBD1
J gene: TRBJ2-7
V gene: TRBV6-1
CDR3 protein: CATLGTAYYEQYF
CDR3 DNA: TGTGCCACCTTAGGGACAGCCTACTACGAGCAGTACTTC

CDR3 length: 15
clone size: .
D gene: TRBD2
J gene: TRBJ2-7
V gene: TRBV11-2
CDR3 protein: CASSNPGLGSYEQYF
CDR3 DNA: TGTGCCAGCAGCAACCCGGGACTAGGATCCTACGAGCAGTACTTC

CDR3 length: 14
clone size: .
D gene: .
J gene: TRBJ2-3
V gene: TRBV6-1
CDR3 protein: CASSPTTSTDTQYF
CDR3 DNA: TGTGCCAGCAGCCCGACAACTAGCACAGATACGCAGTATTTT

CDR3 length: 13
clone size: .
D gene: .
J gene: TRBJ1-3
V gene: TRBV2
CDR3 protein: CASTVSSGNTIYF
CDR3 DNA: TGTGCCAGCACAGTCAGCTCTGGAAACACCATATATTTT

CDR3 length: 14
clone size: .
D gene: .
J gene: TRBJ2-7
V gene: TRBV29-1
CDR3 protein: CSVSKGRSTYEQYF
CDR3 DNA: TGCAGCGTCTCAAAGGGCCGGAGCACCTACGAGCAGTACTTC

CDR3 length: 16
clone size: .
D gene: TRBD2
J gene: TRBJ2-2
V gene: TRBV7-3
CDR3 protein: CASSPGGGRETGELFF
CDR3 DNA: TGTGCCAGCAGCCCCGGGGGGGGAAGAGAGACCGGGGAGCTGTTTTTT

CDR3 length: 20
clone size: .
D gene: .
J gene: TRBJ2-3
V gene: TRBV27
CDR3 protein: CARIGSWYRRSHLRTDTQYF
CDR3 DNA: TGTGCCAGGATAGGCAGTTGGTATCGGCGTTCGCATCTTCGGACAGATACGCAGTATTTT

CDR3 length: 12
clone size: .
D gene: .
J gene: TRBJ1-1
V gene: TRBV28
CDR3 protein: CASTQRGGEAFF
CDR3 DNA: TGTGCCAGCACCCAGCGGGGTGGGGAAGCTTTCTTT

CDR3 length: 14
clone size: .
D gene: .
J gene: TRBJ2-2
V gene: TRBV14
CDR3 protein: CASSSLPNTGELFF
CDR3 DNA: TGTGCCAGCAGCAGCCTACCGAACACCGGGGAGCTGTTTTTT

CDR3 length: 16
clone size: .
D gene: TRBD1
J gene: TRBJ1-1
V gene: TRBV7-9
CDR3 protein: CASSLGDRGRWTEAFF
CDR3 DNA: TGTGCCAGCAGCTTGGGGGACAGGGGGCGATGGACTGAAGCTTTCTTT

CDR3 length: 15
clone size: few
D gene: .
J gene: TRBJ2-5
V gene: TRBV11-2
CDR3 protein: CASSLVGLAAGTQYF
CDR3 DNA: TGTGCCAGCAGCTTAGTAGGTCTGGCGGCCGGGACCCAGTACTTC

CDR3 length: 16
clone size: .
D gene: TRBD1
J gene: TRBJ2-2
V gene: TRBV14
CDR3 protein: CASSPIRTQGTGELFF
CDR3 DNA: TGTGCCAGCAGCCCCATTAGGACACAGGGGACCGGGGAGCTGTTTTTT

CDR3 length: 17
clone size: .
D gene: TRBD1
J gene: TRBJ1-2
V gene: TRBV7-2
CDR3 protein: CASSLVGYGTGNYGYTF
CDR3 DNA: TGTGCCAGCAGCTTAGTGGGTTATGGGACAGGGAACTATGGCTACACCTTC

CDR3 length: 15
clone size: .
D gene: TRBD2
J gene: TRBJ2-3
V gene: TRBV7-7
CDR3 protein: CASSLGGTSTDTQYF
CDR3 DNA: TGTGCTAGCAGCTTGGGAGGGACTAGCACAGATACGCAGTATTTT

CDR3 length: 15
clone size: .
D gene: TRBD1
J gene: TRBJ2-7
V gene: TRBV10-2
CDR3 protein: CASSDGDRVSYEQYF
CDR3 DNA: TGCGCCAGCAGTGATGGGGACAGAGTCTCCTACGAGCAGTACTTC

CDR3 length: 17
clone size: .
D gene: .
J gene: TRBJ1-2
V gene: TRBV10-3
CDR3 protein: CAIKEDISQRSNYGYTF
CDR3 DNA: TGTGCCATCAAAGAGGATATATCGCAGAGAAGTAACTATGGCTACACCTTC

CDR3 length: 15
clone size: .
D gene: .
J gene: TRBJ2-3
V gene: TRBV11-1
CDR3 protein: CASSLMRGGEDTQYF
CDR3 DNA: TGTGCCAGCAGCTTAATGCGAGGGGGGGAAGATACGCAGTATTTT

CDR3 length: 16
clone size: .
D gene: TRBD1
J gene: TRBJ1-5
V gene: TRBV4-1
CDR3 protein: CASSQDRDRGRQPQHF
CDR3 DNA: TGCGCCAGCAGCCAAGATAGGGACAGGGGAAGGCAGCCCCAGCATTTT

CDR3 length: 18
clone size: .
D gene: TRBD1
J gene: TRBJ1-5
V gene: TRBV18
CDR3 protein: CASSPGTGGLYSNQPQHF
CDR3 DNA: TGTGCCAGCTCACCTGGGACAGGGGGATTGTATAGCAATCAGCCCCAGCATTTT

CDR3 length: 14
clone size: .
D gene: .
J gene: TRBJ2-7
V gene: TRBV27
CDR3 protein: CASSRRTNPYEQYF
CDR3 DNA: TGTGCCAGCAGCCGAAGGACTAATCCCTACGAGCAGTACTTC

CDR3 length: 16
clone size: .
D gene: .
J gene: TRBJ1-5
V gene: TRBV5-5
CDR3 protein: CASSLISGTGNQPQHF
CDR3 DNA: TGTGCCAGCAGCTTGATTTCCGGGACGGGCAATCAGCCCCAGCATTTT

CDR3 length: 16
clone size: .
D gene: .
J gene: TRBJ1-2
V gene: TRBV7-9
CDR3 protein: CASSLGLTATNYGYTF
CDR3 DNA: TGTGCCAGCAGCTTAGGCCTGACAGCGACAAACTATGGCTACACCTTC

CDR3 length: 15
clone size: .
D gene: .
J gene: TRBJ2-2
V gene: TRBV7-3
CDR3 protein: CASSSQGLWSGELFF
CDR3 DNA: TGTGCCAGCAGCTCCCAAGGACTCTGGTCGGGGGAGCTGTTTTTT

CDR3 length: 12
clone size: .
D gene: .
J gene: TRBJ2-1
V gene: TRBV30
CDR3 protein: CAWGTLGDEQFF
CDR3 DNA: TGTGCCTGGGGGACCCTAGGGGATGAGCAGTTCTTC

CDR3 length: 12
clone size: .
D gene: .
J gene: TRBJ2-5
V gene: TRBV6-1
CDR3 protein: CASTTGIETQYF
CDR3 DNA: TGTGCCAGCACCACAGGGATCGAGACCCAGTACTTC

CDR3 length: 12
clone size: .
D gene: .
J gene: TRBJ2-5
V gene: TRBV29-1
CDR3 protein: CSVKRVGETQYF
CDR3 DNA: TGCAGCGTTAAAAGGGTAGGAGAGACCCAGTACTTC

CDR3 length: 15
clone size: .
D gene: .
J gene: TRBJ2-7
V gene: TRBV28
CDR3 protein: CASSLGIRAVYEQYF
CDR3 DNA: TGTGCCAGCAGTTTGGGAATAAGGGCGGTCTACGAGCAGTACTTC

CDR3 length: 13
clone size: few
D gene: .
J gene: TRBJ2-1
V gene: TRBV11-2
CDR3 protein: CASSALLYNEQFF
CDR3 DNA: TGTGCCAGCAGCGCCTTACTCTACAATGAGCAGTTCTTC